This TCR beta chain was identified during a study of T-cell memory formation after mild COVID-19. Study-wide background: In these data, TCR clusters were largely donor specific.

Germline CDR1 is LGHNA and CDR2 is YNFKEQ. CDR3 length: 15 residues. V was shortened by 6 bases and J by 2 bases, with 15 bases between the two germline ends. After 5'RACE with constant-segment primers, TCR alpha and TCR beta cDNA libraries carrying sample barcodes and UMIs were obtained. TCRdb recomputed calls from the 5' RACE reads with MiXCR, one row per CDR3 protein. This sample has just over 350,000 distinct CDR3 sequences, with under 15% found just once. This clonotype was sampled from a man aged 18 to 29 who had mild COVID-19 (a few samples of this study predate the infection). Cell type and time point are not known. The chain combines TRBV4-2 with TRBJ2-3; no clear D gene. Material: PBMCs or a T cell subset sorted from them (not recorded which). DNA for the CDR3: TGTGCCAGCAGAACTACGGACGGCTACACAGATACGCAGTATTTT. Translating it yields CASRTTDGYTDTQYF.